Listed below are T cell receptor beta chains from one sample, sequenced in a study of human T cells and chemical hapten exposure. One entry per CDR3 protein, called by TCRdb with MiXCR from the RACE reads. The table records a few hundred thousand distinct CDR3 sequences, approximately 7.5% of them present only once. Sequencing used whole blood, obtained in connection with sensitization to the hapten diphenylcyclopropenone (DPC). All receptors derive from a man aged 18 to 29 with alopecia areata. Some clones in this sample may be carry-over from other donors' samples. CDR3s include the opening cysteine and the closing phenylalanine or tryptophan. The order of the fields is V gene, CDR3 length, D gene, clone size, J gene, CDR3 protein, CDR3 DNA. D genes are given only for firm matches. Size tells how often a clone was seen (once, few, many) or the class of an expanded clone, and some rows leave it out.

TRBV5-1	14	TRBD2	-	TRBJ2-5	CASRQRGVQETQYF	TGCGCCAGCAGACAGCGGGGGGTACAAGAGACCCAGTACTTC
TRBV25-1	14	-	few	TRBJ1-1	CASSLPDKNTEAFF	TGTGCCAGCAGTCTCCCGGACAAGAACACTGAAGCTTTCTTT
TRBV11-1	17	TRBD1	-	TRBJ1-2	CASSRVLTGQGAGGYTF	TGTGCCAGCAGCCGCGTTCTTACTGGACAGGGGGCTGGTGGCTACACCTTC
TRBV7-2	13	-	-	TRBJ1-2	CASSLQISYGYTF	TGTGCCAGCAGCTTACAGATCAGCTATGGCTACACCTTC
TRBV28	13	-	-	TRBJ2-3	CASSSSLTDTQYF	TGTGCCAGCAGTTCGAGCCTCACAGATACGCAGTATTTT
TRBV4-3	15	-	-	TRBJ1-2	CASSQAPGLIEGYTF	TGCGCCAGCAGCCAAGCTCCAGGGTTAATCGAGGGCTACACCTTC
TRBV10-3	16	-	many	TRBJ2-1	CAISESARRGANEQFF	TGTGCCATCAGTGAGTCGGCGCGGAGGGGTGCGAATGAGCAGTTCTTC
TRBV29-1	13	-	many	TRBJ2-1	CSGGAGMYNEQFF	TGCAGCGGCGGGGCGGGGATGTACAATGAGCAGTTCTTC
TRBV20-1	10	-	few	TRBJ1-1	CSARAAEAFF	TGCAGTGCTAGGGCAGCGGAAGCTTTCTTT
TRBV12-3/TRBV12-4	14	-	-	TRBJ1-1	CASSPGTDNTEAFF	TGTGCCAGCAGTCCCGGGACGGATAACACTGAAGCTTTCTTT
TRBV6-6	15	TRBD1	few	TRBJ2-3	CASSLGQGVRDTQYF	TGTGCCAGCAGTTTGGGACAGGGGGTAAGAGATACGCAGTATTTT
TRBV7-2	16	-	many	TRBJ2-4	CASSLYGGIAKNIQYF	TGTGCCAGCAGCTTATATGGGGGGATAGCCAAAAACATTCAGTACTTC
TRBV4-3	14	TRBD1	many	TRBJ2-7	CASSPGTGIYEQYF	TGCGCCAGCAGCCCCGGGACAGGGATTTACGAGCAGTACTTC
TRBV7-8	14	-	-	TRBJ2-3	CASSPFLSTDTQYF	TGTGCCAGCAGCCCCTTTTTGAGCACAGATACGCAGTATTTT
TRBV5-6	14	TRBD1	-	TRBJ1-6	CASSLPSGGSPLHF	TGTGCCAGCAGCTTGCCGTCAGGGGGTTCACCCCTCCACTTT
TRBV12-3/TRBV12-4	15	TRBD1	-	TRBJ2-2	CASSPGTGSTGELFF	TGTGCCAGCAGTCCTGGGACAGGGAGCACCGGGGAGCTGTTTTTT
TRBV20-1	15	-	-	TRBJ1-2	CSAREGGAANYGYTF	TGCAGTGCTAGAGAAGGGGGGGCAGCTAACTATGGCTACACCTTC
TRBV5-1	16	TRBD1	few	TRBJ1-5	CASSLEPGQGYQPQHF	TGCGCCAGCAGCTTGGAACCGGGACAGGGATATCAGCCCCAGCATTTT
TRBV6-5	13	TRBD1	few	TRBJ1-3	CATRQGVGNTIYF	TGTGCCACCCGACAGGGGGTTGGAAACACCATATATTTT
TRBV4-1	14	-	-	TRBJ1-2	CASSSSAGDVGYTF	TGCGCCAGCAGCTCCTCTGCAGGGGACGTTGGCTACACCTTC
TRBV29-1	15	-	many	TRBJ1-1	CSVTRWGAVNTEAFF	TGCAGCGTCACCCGTTGGGGGGCCGTGAACACTGAAGCTTTCTTT
TRBV7-9	17	TRBD1	-	TRBJ2-3	CASSRLQGADGTDTQYF	TGTGCCAGCAGCAGACTACAGGGGGCTGACGGCACAGATACGCAGTATTTT
TRBV5-1	14	-	many	TRBJ2-3	CASSFGGYTDTQYF	TGCGCCAGCAGCTTCGGGGGCTACACAGATACGCAGTATTTT
TRBV6-2/TRBV6-3	12	-	-	TRBJ2-7	CASSYPGYEQYF	TGTGCCAGCAGTTACCCGGGTTACGAGCAGTACTTC